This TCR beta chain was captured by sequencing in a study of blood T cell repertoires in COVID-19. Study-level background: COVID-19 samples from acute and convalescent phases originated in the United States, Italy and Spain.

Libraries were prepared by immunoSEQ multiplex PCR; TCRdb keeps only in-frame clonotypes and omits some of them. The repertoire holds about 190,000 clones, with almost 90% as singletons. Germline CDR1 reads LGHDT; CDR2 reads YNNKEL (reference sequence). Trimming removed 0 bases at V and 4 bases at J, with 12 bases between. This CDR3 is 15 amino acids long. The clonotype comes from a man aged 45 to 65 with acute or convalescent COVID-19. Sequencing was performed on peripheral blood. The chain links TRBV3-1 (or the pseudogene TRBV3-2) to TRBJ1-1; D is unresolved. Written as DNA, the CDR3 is TGTGCCAGCAGCCAAGAAGGTGGGCGAAGCACTGAAGCTTTCTTT. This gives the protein CASSQEGGRSTEAFF.